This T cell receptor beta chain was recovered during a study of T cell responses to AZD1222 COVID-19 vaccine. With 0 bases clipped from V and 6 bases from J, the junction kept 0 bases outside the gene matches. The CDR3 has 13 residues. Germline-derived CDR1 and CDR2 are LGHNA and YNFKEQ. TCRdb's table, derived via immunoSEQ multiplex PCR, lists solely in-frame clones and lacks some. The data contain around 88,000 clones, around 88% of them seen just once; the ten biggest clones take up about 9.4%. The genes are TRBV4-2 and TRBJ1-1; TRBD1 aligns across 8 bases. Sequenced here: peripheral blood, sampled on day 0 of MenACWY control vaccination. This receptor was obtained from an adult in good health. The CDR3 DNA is TGTGCCAGCAGCCAAGAACAGGGGGCTGAAGCTTTCTTT. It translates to CASSQEQGAEAFF.